This T cell receptor beta chain is from a study of cytomegalovirus exposure and HLA in healthy donors. The PCR used 60 Vbeta and 13 Jbeta primers. Generated by immunoSEQ multiplex PCR, the TCRdb table keeps only in-frame clones and is missing some. The table lists about 120,000 clones, less than 90% of them singletons. The CDR3 runs to 15 residues. CDR1 and CDR2 (germline): WSHSY, SAAADI. Trimming left V 3 bases short and J 5 bases short, with 16 bases between. Input material: PBMCs. The rearrangement uses TRBV10-2 and TRBJ1-2; weak D call: TRBD1 (5 bases). This TCR derives from a man aged 18-30 years in good health and CMV-seropositive. The CDR3, as DNA: TGCGCCAGCAGTGACTCGCAGGGACTCCGGTATGGCTACACCTTC. This encodes CASSDSQGLRYGYTF.